The T cell receptor (beta chain) described here comes from a study of T cells in Graves' hyperthyroidism and ophthalmopathy. In the study overall: Blood was drawn when the patient was first diagnosed and still untreated.

TCR beta CDR3 sequences were amplified from RNA transcripts. HTBI primers drove first-round RT-PCR of the TCR CDR3. TCRdb recomputed calls from the multiplex PCR reads with MiXCR, one row per CDR3 protein. The table shows some 270,000 distinct CDR3 sequences, with about 25% occurring only once. 10 ml fresh peripheral blood yielded the PBMCs. V shed 3 bases and J shed 4 bases, with 9 bases lying between them. This CDR3 comprises 13 residues. The germline V gene has CDR1 MDHEN and CDR2 SYDVKM. Study-wide findings and caveats: Appearing also in blood were most of the thyroid clonotypes expanded above 0.001.

This clonotype was seen at least ten times. Its antigen remains unidentified. The chain links TRBV28 to TRBJ1-2; a possible D gene is TRBD1 (5 bases). The TCR comes from a woman in her 40s with Graves' ophthalmopathy. Sequences were obtained from blood. Here the CDR3 DNA reads TGTGCCAGCAGTTTGACAGCTTCCTATGGCTACACCTTC. Its translation: CASSLTASYGYTF.